This passage covers 21 T cell receptor beta chains from one sample sequenced in a study of CD8+ T cells in alopecia areata. cDNA prepared by RNA extraction and subsequent reverse transcription served as the template for sequencing. The assay was immunoSEQ multiplex PCR, and TCRdb's table has in-frame clones only and misses some. The repertoire has under 200,000 clones, around 59% of them found once; the top ten carry 13% to 15%. Described treatment: oral pan-JAK inhibitor, 5-10 mg twice daily. Specimen: CD4+ T cells sorted from blood, collected at week 24, from a patient treated with tofacitinib. The receptor source for this set is a human donor with alopecia areata.

V usage is TRBV29-1 and J usage is TRBJ1-2; D is perhaps TRBD1 (6 bases). The V end lost 7 bases, the J end lost 8 bases, and 20 bases lay between the germline ends. CDR3 length: 13 amino acids. Germline V CDR1 and CDR2: SQVTM, ANQGSEA. CDR3 nucleotide sequence: TGCAGCGAAAACCGGCAGGGGTTGGGAGGCTACACCTTC. It translates to CSENRQGLGGYTF.

The chain recombines TRBV30 with TRBJ1-2; maybe TRBD1 (5 bases). The V gene lost 0 bases and the J gene lost 2 bases, with 10 bases spanning the gap. Germline-derived CDR1 and CDR2 are GTSNPN and SVGIG (reference sequence). The CDR3 covers 14 residues. The CDR3 DNA sequence: TGTGCCTGGAGTGTGGGCAGGGAGAACTATGGCTACACCTTC. Its protein is CAWSVGRENYGYTF.

The chain recombines TRBV4-2 with TRBJ1-2; no definite D call. The CDR3 covers 13 residues. The germline V gene encodes CDR1 LGHNA and CDR2 YNFKEQ. V was pared by 4 bases and J by 8 bases, with 14 bases between. DNA for the CDR3: TGTGCCAGCAGCCCACCCGGCGCGGGCGGCTACACCTTC. It encodes CASSPPGAGGYTF.

The chain is built from TRBV23-1 and TRBJ2-1; 14 nucleotides line up with TRBD2. TRBV23-1 is labeled an ORF, and its function is uncertain. V shed 4 bases, J shed 6 bases, and the junction held 14 bases outside the gene matches. This CDR3 comprises 19 residues. The CDR3 sequence: CASSLWTSGGRAWGNEQFF. CDR3 DNA sequence: TGCGCCAGCAGTCTGTGGACTAGCGGGGGGCGAGCGTGGGGCAATGAGCAGTTCTTC.

V and J are TRBV4-1 and TRBJ2-2; no clear D. This CDR3 comprises 17 residues. Germline CDR1 and CDR2: MGHRA and YSYEKL. The ends were cut back, 1 base at V and 4 bases at J, with 16 bases in the middle. The DNA for the CDR3 is TGCGCCAGCAGCCAAGCTGTGGTTTCAGGAGCCACCGGGGAGCTGTTTTTT. Translation: CASSQAVVSGATGELFF.

The chain is built from TRBV5-1 and TRBJ1-2; 8 positions match TRBD1. The germline V gene encodes CDR1 SGHRS and CDR2 YFSETQ. This CDR3 has 12 residues. After removal of 4 bases from V and 6 bases from J, the junction contained 2 bases not matched to a gene. The DNA for the CDR3 is TGCGCCAGCAGCCCGACAGGGGATGGCTACACCTTC. It codes for CASSPTGDGYTF.

V usage is TRBV30 and J usage is TRBJ1-1; no reliable D call. V lost 5 bases and J 5 bases, leaving 6 bases between the germline ends. This CDR3 contains 10 residues. Germline V CDR1 and CDR2: GTSNPN, SVGIG (reference sequence). CDR3 sequence: CAWGRTEAFF. The CDR3 DNA is TGTGCCTGGGGTAGGACTGAAGCTTTCTTT.

V gene TRBV5-1 combines with J gene TRBJ2-7; possible D gene TRBD2, 6 bases. V was shortened by 0 bases and J by 0 bases, with 13 bases between the two germline ends. This CDR3 has 16 residues. Germline lookup yields CDR1 SGHRS and CDR2 YFSETQ. The CDR3 reads CASSLVGGDLSYEQYF. CDR3 nucleotide sequence: TGCGCCAGCAGCTTGGTTGGCGGGGACCTCTCCTACGAGCAGTACTTC.

The chain combines TRBV7-9 with TRBJ1-1; no reliable D call. V was clipped by 5 bases and J by 0 bases, with 13 bases between them. The length of the CDR3 is 15 residues. CDR1 and CDR2 from the germline V gene are SEHNR and FQNEAQ (reference sequence). CDR3 loop: CASSAAGGLNTEAFF. For the CDR3, the DNA is TGTGCCAGCAGCGCGGCCGGCGGGCTGAACACTGAAGCTTTCTTT.

In its sample, this clone was seen a few times. The chain recombines TRBV6-5 with TRBJ2-5; D may be TRBD2 (5 bases). The CDR3 is 13 amino acids. V lost 2 bases to trimming and J lost 7 bases, with 11 bases between them. Germline V CDR1 and CDR2: MNHEY, SVGAGI. DNA of the CDR3: TGTGCCAGCAGTTACGGAGGCCGGGGGACCCAGTACTTC. Protein sequence: CASSYGGRGTQYF.

The gene calls are TRBV7-2 and TRBJ2-3, with D tentatively TRBD1 (7 bases). This CDR3 contains 12 residues. V was pared by 5 bases and J by 9 bases, with 12 bases between. CDR1 and CDR2 (germline): SGHTA, FQGNSA. The CDR3 nucleotides read TGTGCCAGCAGCCTCAGGGGGGAGACGCAGTATTTT. Protein sequence: CASSLRGETQYF.

V gene TRBV10-3 combines with J gene TRBJ2-5, with a weak D call TRBD2 (6 bases). This CDR3 has 10 amino acids. Germline values: CDR1 ENHRY, CDR2 SYGVKD. Between the trimmed V and J ends, which lost 11 bases and 4 bases, there was a span of 8 bases. CDR3: CASGVETQYF. The CDR3 coding sequence is TGTGCCTCGGGGGTAGAGACCCAGTACTTC.

The V call is TRBV7-7, the J call TRBJ2-2; no definite D call. The length of the CDR3 is 13 residues. CDR1 is SSHAT, CDR2 FNYEAQ, per germline (reference sequence). The V gene lost 0 bases and the J gene lost 7 bases, with 6 bases spanning the gap. The chain's CDR3 is CASSLARGGELFF. For the CDR3, the DNA is TGTGCCAGCAGCTTAGCGCGAGGCGGGGAGCTGTTTTTT.

The rearrangement links TRBV29-1 to TRBJ2-2; no clear D. The CDR3 sequence is 11 residues long. V lost 4 bases, J lost 5 bases, and 5 bases lay in between. CDR1 SQVTM and CDR2 ANQGSEA come from the germline V gene. The DNA of the CDR3 is TGCAGCGTTGGGGAAACCGGGGAGCTGTTTTTT. Amino acid sequence: CSVGETGELFF.

As for this clone: Other DNA sequences within the sample encode an identical CDR3. The genes are TRBV11-2 and TRBJ2-1; 7 bases are shared with TRBD1. The CDR3 covers 16 residues. V gave up 3 bases and J gave up 0 bases; unmatched junction bases: 5. Germline CDR1 and CDR2: SGHAT and FQNNGV. CDR3 in amino acids: CASSLRGDSSYNEQFF. The CDR3 nucleotides read TGTGCCAGCAGCTTGCGAGGGGACAGCTCCTACAATGAGCAGTTCTTC.

This clone has just a few counts. This chain links TRBV7-9 with TRBJ2-2, with a tentative D call TRBD1 (5 bases). Trimming took off 5 bases at V and 3 bases at J, with 13 bases between the two ends. CDR3 length: 15 amino acids. In germline, CDR1 is SEHNR, CDR2 FQNEAQ (reference sequence). CDR3 bases: TGTGCCAGCAGCGCCCGCAGGGTCGACACCGGGGAGCTGTTTTTT. Amino acids: CASSARRVDTGELFF.

This rearrangement joins TRBV15 to TRBJ1-1; D gene unclear. The CDR3 is 12 amino acids. The V gene's germline CDR1 is LNHNV and CDR2 YYDKDF (reference sequence). The V end was cut by 5 bases, the J end by 0 bases, with 4 bases between. CDR3 amino acids: CATSYLNTEAFF. DNA of the CDR3: TGTGCCACCAGCTATCTGAACACTGAAGCTTTCTTT.

This clone occurred a few times. The chain has TRBV19 and TRBJ1-2; TRBD1 might be the D (5 bases). The CDR3 contains 15 residues. Between the trimmed V and J ends, which lost 3 bases and 4 bases, there was a span of 15 bases. Germline loops: CDR1 LNHDA, CDR2 SQIVND (reference sequence). The CDR3 is CASSIGGVWTYGYTF. The CDR3 coding sequence is TGTGCCAGTAGTATTGGGGGGGTTTGGACCTATGGCTACACCTTC.

The chain employs TRBV15 and TRBJ1-2; D ambiguous. Germline V gives CDR1 LNHNV, CDR2 YYDKDF (reference sequence). The CDR3 consists of 13 residues. Trimming left V 4 bases short and J 4 bases short, with 10 bases between. The CDR3 DNA reads as TGTGCCACCAGCACCTACGAGGTCTATGGCTACACCTTC. Amino acid sequence: CATSTYEVYGYTF.

The rearrangement joins TRBV18 to TRBJ1-1; 8 positions match TRBD1. This CDR3 spans 14 amino acids. V trimming: 6 bases; J trimming: 2 bases; junction bases outside the gene matches: 5. The V gene's germline CDR1 is KGHSH and CDR2 LQKENI. The CDR3 loop reads CASSQDRGNTEAFF. The CDR3 DNA reads TGTGCCAGCTCCCAAGACAGGGGTAACACTGAAGCTTTCTTT.

The rearrangement joins TRBV30 to TRBJ1-2; D is unresolved. Per germline, CDR1 GTSNPN and CDR2 SVGIG (reference sequence). Trimming took 7 bases from V and 8 from J, leaving 8 bases between them. This CDR3 comprises 9 residues. The CDR3 loop is CALAGGYTF. CDR3 DNA sequence: TGTGCCTTAGCAGGAGGCTACACCTTC.